This TCR beta chain originates from a study of a mutant IDH1 vaccine in newly diagnosed glioma. Study information: Across weeks 1, 3, 5, 7, 11, 15, 19 and 23, patients received a vaccination each time, eight in all. Vaccine administration was initiated 4-6 weeks following radiotherapy alone, or with temozolomide cycles.

Sequencing was performed with immunoSEQ multiplex PCR; in TCRdb, only in-frame clones are kept and a portion is missing. This repertoire shows about 38,000 clones, roughly four fifths found once; its top ten account for approximately 5.1%. Of note for this clone: Its antigen is as yet unknown.

Time point in this sample: week 23, last vaccination. The content of each vaccine dose was 300 ug of mutant IDH1 20-mer peptide, and topical imiquimod accompanied it. Germline CDR1 reads MNHNS; CDR2 reads SASEGT. The CDR3 length is 14 residues. Between the trimmed V and J ends, which lost 8 bases and 0 bases, there was a span of 11 bases. The V and J genes are TRBV6-1 and TRBJ2-4, with a possible D match to TRBD2 (5 bases). The receptor was isolated from a man aged 35-49 years with glioma. This specimen was PBMCs, taken from a glioma patient whose treatment included an IDH1 peptide vaccine. The chain's CDR3 is CASRLALAKNIQYF. The CDR3, as DNA: TGTGCCAGCCGGCTAGCCCTAGCCAAAAACATTCAGTACTTC.